These 12 T cell receptor beta chains came from one sample sequenced in a study of blood T cell repertoires in COVID-19. Using immunoSEQ multiplex PCR, the repertoire was profiled, and TCRdb retains in-frame clones only, with some absent. This sample has 200,000 to 300,000 clones, with roughly 80% found just once. Sequences were obtained from peripheral blood. The source is a woman aged 60-70 years with active or convalescent COVID-19.

V is TRBV19 and J is TRBJ2-2, with 10 bases lining up with TRBD1. The CDR3 loop spans 14 amino acids. V lost 8 bases to trimming and J lost 2 bases; unmatched junction nucleotides: 2. Germline-derived CDR1 and CDR2 are LNHDA and SQIVND (reference sequence). The CDR3 reads CASRTGGNTGELFF. In nucleotides, the CDR3 is TGTGCCAGTCGGACAGGGGGTAACACCGGGGAGCTGTTTTTT.

The J gene is TRBJ1-2, the V gene TRBV11-2; D gene uncertain. The germline V and J ends were trimmed by 5 bases and 3 bases, with 19 bases remaining between them. Germline values: CDR1 SGHAT, CDR2 FQNNGV. The CDR3 loop spans 16 amino acids. CDR3 DNA sequence: TGTGCCAGCAGCCCGCCGGTTAACAGATACTACTATGGCTACACCTTC. Its protein product is CASSPPVNRYYYGYTF.

The chain has TRBV3-1 (or the pseudogene TRBV3-2) and TRBJ1-6; 8 positions agree with TRBD1. The CDR3 covers 17 residues. Germline CDR1 reads LGHDT; CDR2 reads YNNKEL (reference sequence). V was clipped by 2 bases and J by 7 bases; unmatched bases: 10. The CDR3 spells CASSQPGQGWGNSPLHF. The CDR3 bases are TGTGCCAGCAGCCAACCCGGACAGGGCTGGGGCAATTCACCCCTCCACTTT.

This clone was counted a single time. The chain uses TRBV2 and TRBJ1-2, with D possibly TRBD1 on 6 matching bases. V shed 5 bases and J shed 8 bases, with 21 bases lying between them. Germline values: CDR1 SNHLY, CDR2 FYNNEI. This CDR3 spans 15 amino acids. The CDR3 here is CASSSSLDRGGGYTF. The CDR3 DNA reads as TGTGCCAGCAGTTCTTCCTTGGACAGAGGAGGAGGCTACACCTTC.

This chain uses TRBV19 with TRBJ2-1, with 8 bases lining up with TRBD2. With 3 bases clipped from V and 7 bases from J, the junction kept 5 bases outside the gene matches. Germline loops: CDR1 LNHDA, CDR2 SQIVND (reference sequence). The CDR3 consists of 14 residues. This chain's CDR3 is CASSIGGVSNEQFF. Here the CDR3 DNA reads TGTGCCAGTAGTATCGGGGGGGTGTCTAATGAGCAGTTCTTC.

The rearrangement links TRBV29-1 to TRBJ1-1; D is perhaps TRBD1 (6 bases). Trimming left V 4 bases short and J 11 bases short, with 17 bases between. Germline V CDR1 and CDR2: SQVTM, ANQGSEA. This CDR3 comprises 12 residues. CDR3 amino acids: CSVGTADRVAFF. As DNA, the CDR3 is TGCAGCGTTGGGACAGCTGATCGGGTGGCTTTCTTT.

This CDR3 is CASRLALRGGPEQYV. In DNA, the CDR3 is TGTGCAAGTCGCTTAGCGTTGCGGGGGGGCCCCGAGCAGTACGTC. The V call is TRBV12-2, the J call TRBJ2-7; the table's D gene call, TRBD2, was not cross checked with the DNA. TRBV12-2 is termed a pseudogene. The CDR3 contains 15 residues.

The V gene is TRBV5-4, the J gene TRBJ2-7; D call uncertain. The V gene lost 0 bases and the J gene lost 1 base, with 14 bases spanning the gap. The CDR3 has 16 residues. Germline V gives CDR1 SGHNT, CDR2 YYREEE (reference sequence). This CDR3 is CASSLDPSVGSYEQYF. In DNA form, the CDR3 reads TGTGCCAGCAGCTTGGACCCTAGTGTCGGGTCCTACGAGCAGTACTTC.

The chain carries TRBV5-8 and TRBJ2-5; possibly TRBD1 for D (6 bases). This CDR3 has 15 amino acids. The V and J ends lost 5 bases and 5 bases respectively, with 19 bases between them. The germline V gene has CDR1 SGHTS and CDR2 YDEGEE. The CDR3 nucleotides read TGTGCCAGCAGGTCTCACCCAGGGGTTGGGGAGACCCAGTACTTC. Its protein product is CASRSHPGVGETQYF.

This chain links TRBV2 with TRBJ2-5; TRBD1 might be the D (6 bases). V dropped 9 bases and J dropped 0 bases, with 17 bases sitting between them. The CDR3 sequence is 15 residues long. Germline loops: CDR1 SNHLY, CDR2 FYNNEI. The chain's CDR3 is CASHHGQRYQETQYF. As DNA, the CDR3 is TGTGCCAGTCACCATGGACAGAGGTACCAAGAGACCCAGTACTTC.

The chain combines TRBV5-1 with TRBJ1-1, with 8 nucleotides matching TRBD1. The CDR3 is 16 amino acids. Germline CDR1 SGHRS, CDR2 YFSETQ. Trimming took 4 bases from V and 1 from J; bases not matched to a gene: 9. DNA of the CDR3: TGCGCCAGCAGCCCGGGGGTCAGGGGGCCGAACACTGAAGCTTTCTTT. Amino acids: CASSPGVRGPNTEAFF.

This sequence joins TRBV5-1 and TRBJ2-1, with 9 bases that match TRBD1. The CDR3 runs 16 residues. The germline gives CDR1 SGHRS, CDR2 YFSETQ. The J segment lost 4 bases and the V segment lost 3 bases, leaving 8 bases of the junction unmatched. The CDR3 protein is CASSWTGAGGYNEQFF. CDR3 DNA: TGCGCCAGCAGCTGGACAGGGGCAGGGGGTTACAATGAGCAGTTCTTC.